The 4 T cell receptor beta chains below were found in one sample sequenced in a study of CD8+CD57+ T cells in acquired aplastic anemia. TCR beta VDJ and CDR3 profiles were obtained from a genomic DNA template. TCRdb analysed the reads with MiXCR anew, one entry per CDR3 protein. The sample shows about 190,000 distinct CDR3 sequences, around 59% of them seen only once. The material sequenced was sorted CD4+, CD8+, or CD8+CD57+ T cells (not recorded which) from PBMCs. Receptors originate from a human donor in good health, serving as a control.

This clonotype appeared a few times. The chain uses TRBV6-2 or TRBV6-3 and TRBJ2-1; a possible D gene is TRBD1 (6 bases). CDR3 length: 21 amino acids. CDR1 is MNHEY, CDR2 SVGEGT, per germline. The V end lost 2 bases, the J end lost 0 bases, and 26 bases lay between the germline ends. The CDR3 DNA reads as TGTGCCAGCAGTTACGGGTCGACAGGCCTAAGGACCCCTCTCTCCTACAATGAGCAGTTCTTC. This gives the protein CASSYGSTGLRTPLSYNEQFF.

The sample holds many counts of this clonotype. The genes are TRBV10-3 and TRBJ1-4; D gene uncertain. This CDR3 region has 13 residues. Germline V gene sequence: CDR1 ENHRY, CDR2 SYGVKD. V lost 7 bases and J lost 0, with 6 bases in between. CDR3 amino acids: CAITAATNEKLFF. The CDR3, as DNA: TGTGCCATCACCGCTGCAACTAATGAAAAACTGTTTTTT.

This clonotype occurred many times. The CDR3 is CASSWRGQGSHLSTGELFF. In DNA, the CDR3 is TGTGCCAGCAGCTGGCGGGGACAGGGGTCTCACCTGTCCACCGGGGAGCTGTTTTTT. The rearrangement uses TRBV5-4 and TRBJ2-2; TRBD1 matches 10 bases. The J segment lost 4 bases and the V segment lost 3 bases, leaving 15 bases of the junction unmatched. The CDR3 runs 19 residues. Germline V CDR1 and CDR2: SGHNT, YYREEE (reference sequence).

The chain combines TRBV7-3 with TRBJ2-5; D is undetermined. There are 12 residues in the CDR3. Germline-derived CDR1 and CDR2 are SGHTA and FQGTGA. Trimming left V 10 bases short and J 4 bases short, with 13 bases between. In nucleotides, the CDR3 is TGTGCCATACGGGCAAGTGCAGAGACCCAGTACTTC. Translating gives CAIRASAETQYF.